These T cell receptor beta chains were read from a single sample in a study of human T cells and chemical hapten exposure. TCRdb independently ran MiXCR on the reads; one entry per CDR3 protein. The table shows roughly 120,000 distinct CDR3 sequences, with less than 10% occurring only once. The sample taken for sequencing was whole blood. These receptors were collected from a human donor in good health. Some clones in this sample may be carry-over from other donors' samples. CDR3s include the opening cysteine and the closing phenylalanine or tryptophan. A D gene is named only where the DNA matches it firmly.

v_call,d_call,cdr3_aa
TRBV19,.,CASSTPGFEDTQYF
TRBV30,.,CAWGRITENTEAFF
TRBV7-6,.,CASSLTTRGDSPLHF
TRBV6-2/TRBV6-3,.,CASSYAKVNTEAFF
TRBV5-1,.,CASSLAAGEGTEAFF
TRBV4-2,TRBD1,CASSQEGTAPSYEQYF
TRBV19,.,CASSAGKVNEQFF
TRBV12-3/TRBV12-4,.,CAPTRRVPYGYTF
TRBV5-4,TRBD1,CASSLSLTTGDYEQYF
TRBV7-9,.,CASSAKGKTYNEQFF
TRBV11-2,.,CASSLRDFNSEQYF
TRBV4-1,.,CASSLAKSYEQYF
TRBV6-2/TRBV6-3,TRBD1,CASSYSTGTGNYNSSLHF
TRBV27,.,CASRDIAYEQYF
TRBV20-1,.,CSASGVPSSYNEQFF
TRBV18,TRBD1,CASSPPGQPRDGYTF
TRBV14,.,CASSQGQGSTDTQYF
TRBV7-7,.,CASSPKETGELFF
TRBV7-9,TRBD1,CASRVAGGADYGYTF